These 30 T cell receptor beta chains came from one sample sequenced in a study of T cell repertoires in cytomegalovirus infection. MiXCR, applied by TCRdb to the reads, yields one record per CDR3 protein. Of about 920,000 distinct CDR3 sequences listed, roughly 30% are singletons. Which antigens these TCRs recognize remains unknown. This sample comprised cultured CD8+ T cells from PBMCs, obtained from culture after CMV antigen stimulation. Receptors originate from a human donor in good health (CMV status not recorded). Some clones in this sample may be carry-over from other donors' samples.

The V gene is TRBV20-1, the J gene TRBJ1-2, with 9 bases fitting TRBD1. CDR3 length equals 13 residues. Germline V lookup: CDR1 DFQATT, CDR2 SNEGSKA (reference sequence). The V gene end was trimmed by 4 bases and the J gene end by 8 bases; junction bases not matched to a gene: 8. CDR3 nucleotide sequence: TGCAGTGCTACGGGACAGGGCAAGAGAGGCTACACCTTC. It specifies CSATGQGKRGYTF.

This clonotype was seen a few times. CDR3: CSAREVQGQGEQFF. In DNA, the CDR3 is TGCAGTGCTAGAGAGGTACAGGGTCAGGGCGAGCAGTTCTTC. The chain couples TRBV20-1 to TRBJ2-1, with D perhaps matching TRBD1 (6 bases). The CDR3 has 14 residues. The germline gives CDR1 DFQATT, CDR2 SNEGSKA (reference sequence). V lost 0 bases to trimming and J lost 10 bases, with 16 bases between them.

This clonotype has just a few counts. The gene calls are TRBV4-2 and TRBJ2-2, with 12 positions matching TRBD2. The CDR3 is made up of 18 amino acids. V shed 0 bases, J shed 0 bases, and the junction held 2 bases outside the gene matches. The germline CDR1 and CDR2 sequences are LGHNA and YNFKEQ. CDR3 region: CASSQELAGGSNTGELFF. The DNA of the CDR3 is TGTGCCAGCAGCCAAGAACTAGCGGGGGGTTCGAACACCGGGGAGCTGTTTTTT.

This clonotype has at least ten counts. V gene TRBV6-6 combines with J gene TRBJ2-3; a weak D match, TRBD1 (5 bases). The CDR3 extends over 17 amino acids. Trimming removed 2 bases from V and 0 bases from J, with 15 bases in between. Germline lookup yields CDR1 MNHNY and CDR2 SVGAGI (reference sequence). DNA for the CDR3: TGTGCCAGCAGTTACCCGACGGCCCCAGGGAGCACAGATACGCAGTATTTT. It translates to CASSYPTAPGSTDTQYF.

This clonotype was recorded a few times. The chain recombines TRBV27 with TRBJ2-5, with 14 bases identical to TRBD2. The V gene's germline CDR1 is MNHEY and CDR2 SMNVEV (reference sequence). The CDR3 loop spans 16 amino acids. The ends lost 6 bases at V and 4 bases at J; junction bases unmatched: 7. CDR3 nucleotide sequence: TGTGCCAGCAGAGGACTAGCGGGGGGCTCCATAGAGACCCAGTACTTC. Protein product: CASRGLAGGSIETQYF.

The rearrangement uses TRBV7-9 and TRBJ1-1; D is unclear. The CDR3 consists of 15 residues. V shed 10 bases and J shed 5 bases, with 23 bases lying between them. CDR1 and CDR2 from the germline V gene are SEHNR and FQNEAQ (reference sequence). CDR3 sequence (DNA): TGTGCCACCTTGGAGGAGATAGGGTGGAGGACTGAAGCTTTCTTT. Encoded protein: CATLEEIGWRTEAFF.

This clonotype came up once. At one end, the junction sequence differs from germline, possibly due to a read error. CDR3 residues: CASSLIRQGRNNGQFF. Written as DNA, the CDR3 is TGTGCCAGCAGCTTGATCCGACAGGGGCGTAACAATGGGCAGTTCTTC. The rearrangement uses TRBV7-3 and TRBJ2-1; TRBD1 agrees at 8 bases. Germline V gene lookup returns CDR1 SGHTA and CDR2 FQGTGA. The CDR3 is 16 residues long.

V usage is TRBV12-3 or TRBV12-4 and J usage is TRBJ2-1; the D is unclear. The CDR3 consists of 14 residues. Trimming stripped 1 base from V and 9 bases from J, with 13 bases between. The CDR3 reads CASSLVPRLGEQFF. The CDR3 nucleotides are TGTGCCAGCAGTTTAGTACCCCGTTTGGGTGAGCAGTTCTTC.

The chain uses TRBV6-2 or TRBV6-3 and TRBJ2-5; 8 nucleotides agree with TRBD2. The CDR3 covers 16 residues. V dropped 8 bases and J dropped 2; count of bases not matched to a gene: 13. In germline, CDR1 is MNHEY, CDR2 SVGEGT. The CDR3 DNA sequence: TGTGCCAGCGGGCCCCGGGGGGGCCTGAATCAAGAGACCCAGTACTTC. It encodes CASGPRGGLNQETQYF.

The V gene is TRBV7-6, the J gene TRBJ1-4; no clear D. Looked up from germline, CDR1 is SGHVS and CDR2 is FNYEAQ. The CDR3 has 16 amino acids. V was cut by 8 bases and J by 7 bases, with 23 bases left in between. Here the CDR3 reads CASGPLLSGGVEKLFF. The CDR3 region has the DNA TGTGCCAGCGGCCCGCTCTTATCCGGTGGGGTTGAAAAACTGTTTTTT.

This clonotype was counted a few times. The genes are TRBV7-6 and TRBJ2-7; TRBD1 aligns across 10 bases. Per germline, CDR1 SGHVS and CDR2 FNYEAQ. Germline trimming cut 5 bases from V and 1 base from J; bases unmatched to any gene: 8. The CDR3 is 16 amino acids. This CDR3 reads CASSHHRTGGSYEQYF. Written as DNA, the CDR3 is TGTGCCAGCAGCCATCACCGGACAGGGGGATCCTACGAGCAGTACTTC.

The chain recombines TRBV7-9 with TRBJ1-4; D is uncertain. The V end lost 2 bases, the J end lost 14 bases, and 9 bases lay between the germline ends. The CDR3 totals 11 residues. Germline CDR1 is SEHNR and CDR2 is FQNEAQ (reference sequence). For the CDR3, the DNA is TGTGCCAGCAGCTTATCCCAGGTCCTGTTTTTT. Its protein is CASSLSQVLFF.

This clonotype was counted many times. The chain is built from TRBV7-2 and TRBJ1-1, with a possible D match to TRBD1 (5 bases). V was shortened by 6 bases and J by 1 base, with 12 bases between the two germline ends. The CDR3 consists of 14 residues. CDR1 is SGHTA, CDR2 FQGNSA, per germline. As DNA, the CDR3 is TGTGCCAGCAGATCGGGACGCTGGAACACTGAAGCTTTCTTT. Encoded protein: CASRSGRWNTEAFF.

This clonotype was seen at least ten times. The rearrangement links TRBV7-9 to TRBJ2-7; 11 nucleotides line up with TRBD2. With V trimmed by 2 bases and J by 4 bases, 13 bases remained unmatched. Germline V lookup: CDR1 SEHNR, CDR2 FQNEAQ (reference sequence). This CDR3 region has 18 residues. CDR3 DNA: TGTGCCAGCAGCTTAATTACTAGCGGGGGCCTCTCAGGGTACGAGCAGTACTTC. Its translation is CASSLITSGGLSGYEQYF.

The J gene is TRBJ2-7, the V gene TRBV12-3 or TRBV12-4; the D gene could be TRBD1 or TRBD2 (5 bases each). The CDR3 loop spans 14 amino acids. V was pared by 3 bases and J by 5 bases, with 14 bases between. In DNA, the CDR3 is TGTGCCAGCAGTTTTAGGGACGGTGGGGACGAGCAGTACTTC. Protein product: CASSFRDGGDEQYF.

The chain joins TRBV4-1 to TRBJ1-5; possible D gene TRBD1, 5 bases. V lost 4 bases and J 2 bases, leaving 15 bases between the germline ends. The CDR3 loop spans 16 amino acids. Germline CDR1 and CDR2: MGHRA and YSYEKL. Written as DNA, the CDR3 is TGCGCCAGCAGCCGATCTCTCAGGGATGGCAATCAGCCCCAGCATTTT. It encodes CASSRSLRDGNQPQHF.

The CDR3 DNA sequence: TGTGCCAGCAGTCCACAGAATTCCTACAATGAGCAGTTCTTC. Protein product: CASSPQNSYNEQFF. This chain connects TRBV6-6 to TRBJ2-1; D ambiguous. CDR1 is MNHNY and CDR2 is SVGAGI in the germline V gene (reference sequence). CDR3 length equals 14 residues. With 5 bases removed from V and 1 base from J, the gap between germline ends came to 9 bases.

The chain joins TRBV29-1 to TRBJ1-2; no clear D gene. CDR1 and CDR2 from the germline V gene are SQVTM and ANQGSEA. This CDR3 comprises 11 residues. Trimming took off 3 bases at V and 5 bases at J, with 7 bases between the two ends. The chain's CDR3 is CSVEVDYGYTF. In DNA, the CDR3 is TGCAGCGTTGAGGTCGATTATGGCTACACCTTC.

In DNA, the CDR3 is TGCGCCAGCAGCCAAGCCTCACAGGGGGTGGTGGATACGCAGTATTTT. This gives the protein CASSQASQGVVDTQYF. The chain has TRBV4-3 and TRBJ2-3; 8 positions agree with TRBD1. The V and J ends lost 1 base and 6 bases, in that order; junction bases with no gene match: 9. This CDR3 has 16 amino acids. CDR1 and CDR2 from the germline V gene are LGHNA and YSLEER.

This clonotype was observed a handful of times. The rearrangement links TRBV7-2 to TRBJ2-3; D possibly corresponds to TRBD2 (6 bases). Germline CDR1 and CDR2: SGHTA and FQGNSA. V dropped 6 bases and J dropped 0 bases, with 25 bases sitting between them. This CDR3 contains 19 residues. The DNA for the CDR3 is TGTGCCAGCAGTTTTGTCGCCGGGATAGCGGATACTAGCACAGATACGCAGTATTTT. Residues: CASSFVAGIADTSTDTQYF.

This clonotype has ten or more counts. The CDR3 sequence is CASSLEGSSGTSPQETQYF. Here the CDR3 DNA reads TGTGCCAGCAGCTTAGAGGGGTCGTCTGGGACTAGCCCTCAAGAGACCCAGTACTTC. V is TRBV7-8 and J is TRBJ2-5; 9 nucleotides agree with TRBD2. Germline loops: CDR1 SGHVS, CDR2 FQNEAQ. The V and J ends lost 1 base and 2 bases, in that order; junction bases with no gene match: 14. The CDR3 extends over 19 amino acids.

J is TRBJ2-3 and V is TRBV4-3, with 8 bases fitting TRBD1. Trimming removed 3 bases from V and 5 bases from J; junction bases left unmatched: 25. Germline V gene data show CDR1 as LGHNA and CDR2 as YSLEER. The CDR3 runs to 21 residues. The CDR3 DNA follows: TGCGCCAGCAGCCACCTCTACCGACAGGGGAACATACCTAGGGCATTAGATACGCAGTATTTT. Protein product: CASSHLYRQGNIPRALDTQYF.

This clonotype was recorded many times. The V and J genes are TRBV5-6 and TRBJ2-7, with 8 bases identical to TRBD2. The CDR3 extends over 16 amino acids. The V gene end was trimmed by 0 bases and the J gene end by 5 bases; junction bases not matched to a gene: 10. CDR1 and CDR2 from the germline V gene are SGHDT and YYEEEE. Here the CDR3 DNA reads TGTGCCAGCAGCTTGGGCGGGGGATTAGCGGGGAACGAGCAGTACTTC. It yields the protein CASSLGGGLAGNEQYF.

This clonotype was observed a handful of times. The rearrangement joins TRBV7-9 to TRBJ1-1; unclear D gene. The CDR3 contains 14 residues. CDR1 SEHNR and CDR2 FQNEAQ come from the germline V gene (reference sequence). The ends were cut back, 1 base at V and 5 bases at J, with 11 bases in the middle. CDR3 nucleotide sequence: TGTGCCAGCAGCTTAGGGGTGGAGCAGACTGAAGCTTTCTTT. Protein sequence: CASSLGVEQTEAFF.

This clonotype came up a few times. This chain uses TRBV12-3 or TRBV12-4 with TRBJ2-7; D uncertain. The CDR3 contains 12 residues. With 5 bases removed from V and 2 bases from J, the gap between germline ends came to 7 bases. This chain's CDR3 is CASSRTPYEQYV. The CDR3 coding sequence is TGTGCCAGCAGTCGGACCCCCTACGAGCAGTACGTC.

CDR3 DNA: TGTGCCACCAGTGATCGACCCCGGGGACCCGGAGCCAAAAACATTCAGTACTTC. It yields the protein CATSDRPRGPGAKNIQYF. This chain connects TRBV24-1 to TRBJ2-4; perhaps D is TRBD1 or TRBD2 (5 bases each). Germline CDR1 reads KGHDR; CDR2 reads SFDVKD. The CDR3 loop spans 18 amino acids. Trimming shortened V by 3 bases and J by 0 bases, and 17 bases separated the two germline ends.

This clonotype was counted many times. The J gene is TRBJ2-5, the V gene TRBV7-2; unclear D gene. CDR3 length equals 13 residues. Trimming left V 1 base short and J 2 bases short, with 5 bases between. CDR1 is SGHTA and CDR2 is FQGNSA in the germline V gene. CDR3 region: CASSLVSQETQYF. The CDR3 nucleotides read TGTGCCAGCAGCTTAGTCAGTCAAGAGACCCAGTACTTC. The full variable domain, its missing parts supplied by reference TRBV7-2 and TRBJ2-5, is GAGVSQSPSNKVTEKGKDVELRCDPISGHTALYWYRQSLGQGLEFLIYFQGNSAPDKSGLPSDRFSAERTGGSVSTLTIQRTQQEDSAVYLCASSLVSQETQYFGPGTRLLVL.

The rearrangement links TRBV10-2 to TRBJ1-1, with a tentative D call TRBD1 (5 bases). The CDR3 extends over 13 amino acids. Germline loops: CDR1 WSHSY, CDR2 SAAADI. The V gene lost 6 bases and the J gene lost 3 bases, with 11 bases spanning the gap. In nucleotides, the CDR3 is TGCGCCAGCAGGAGGGGCCTATACACTGAAGCTTTCTTT. Protein sequence: CASRRGLYTEAFF.

Many counts were recorded for this clonotype. The gene calls are TRBV7-6 and TRBJ1-4; D is uncertain. Trimming took off 5 bases at V and 5 bases at J, with 9 bases between the two ends. The CDR3 covers 13 residues. Germline CDR1 is SGHVS and CDR2 is FNYEAQ. The CDR3 DNA sequence: TGTGCCAGCAGCCAAAGGCTCAATGAAAAACTGTTTTTT. Its translation: CASSQRLNEKLFF.

This clonotype was seen repeatedly, ten times or more. The rearrangement joins TRBV11-2 to TRBJ2-5; no reliable D call. In germline, CDR1 is SGHAT, CDR2 FQNNGV. The CDR3 runs 14 residues. V lost 2 bases and J lost 1, with 8 bases in between. The CDR3 DNA reads TGTGCCAGCAGCTTATCAAGGGCCCAAGAGACCCAGTACTTC. Translated, it gives CASSLSRAQETQYF.